This T cell receptor beta chain was identified in a study of T cells expressing NK-cell markers. Background on the study: All TCR beta repertoires analysed originated from sorted CD3+CD56+NKG2C+, CD3+CD56+NKG2C- and CD3+CD56-NKG2C+ T cells. Study observations and caveats: Where several donors were concerned, these clonotypes also led the CD3+CD56-NKG2C+ fraction. For six donors, the dominant NKG2C+ clonotypes made up roughly 1.0-8% of their CD8+ T cells.

As concerns this clonotype: Its matching antigen is unknown.

For each CDR3 protein, TCRdb gives one entry from its re-call of the 5' RACE reads, without DNA. The record lists 300,000 to 500,000 distinct CDR3 sequences, of which the ten most abundant hold about 10%. CDR1 SGHDT and CDR2 YYEEEE come from the germline V gene. This CDR3 comprises 15 residues. This chain joins TRBV5-6 and TRBJ2-3; there is no DNA to check the TCRdb D call of TRBD1. The sequence came from a woman aged 45-65 years in good health. The specimen sequenced was blood T cells: a sorted CD56 or NKG2C T cell subset, CD4+ or CD8+ T cells, or bulk PBMC T cells (not recorded which). This CDR3 reads CASSRDRKITDTQYF.